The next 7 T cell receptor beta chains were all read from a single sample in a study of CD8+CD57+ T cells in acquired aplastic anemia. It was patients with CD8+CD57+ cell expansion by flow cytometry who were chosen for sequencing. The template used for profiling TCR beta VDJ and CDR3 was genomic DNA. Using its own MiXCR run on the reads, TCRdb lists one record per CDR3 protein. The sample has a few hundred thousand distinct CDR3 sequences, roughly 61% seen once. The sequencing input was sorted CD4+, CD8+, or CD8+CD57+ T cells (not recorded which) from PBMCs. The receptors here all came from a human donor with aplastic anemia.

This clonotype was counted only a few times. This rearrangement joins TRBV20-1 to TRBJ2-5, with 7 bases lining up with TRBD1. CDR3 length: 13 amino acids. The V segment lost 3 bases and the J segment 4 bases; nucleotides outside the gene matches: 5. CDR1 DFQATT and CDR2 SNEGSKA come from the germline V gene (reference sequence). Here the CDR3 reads CSASRAGGETQYF. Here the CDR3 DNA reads TGCAGTGCTAGTCGAGCAGGGGGAGAGACCCAGTACTTC.

The CDR3 is CASSATGTGSYGYTF. CDR3 in DNA: TGTGCCAGCAGCGCCACCGGGACAGGGAGCTATGGCTACACCTTC. The V call is TRBV9, the J call TRBJ1-2; 9 positions match TRBD1. The germline V gene has CDR1 SGDLS and CDR2 YYNGEE. The CDR3 has 15 amino acids. Trimming took 3 bases from V and 4 from J; bases not matched to a gene: 7.

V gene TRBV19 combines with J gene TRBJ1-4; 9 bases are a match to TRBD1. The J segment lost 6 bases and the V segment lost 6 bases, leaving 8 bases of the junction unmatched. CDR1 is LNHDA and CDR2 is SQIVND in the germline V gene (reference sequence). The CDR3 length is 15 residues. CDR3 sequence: CASSRTGTGYEKLFF. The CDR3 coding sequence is TGTGCCAGTAGCAGAACCGGGACAGGGTATGAAAAACTGTTTTTT.

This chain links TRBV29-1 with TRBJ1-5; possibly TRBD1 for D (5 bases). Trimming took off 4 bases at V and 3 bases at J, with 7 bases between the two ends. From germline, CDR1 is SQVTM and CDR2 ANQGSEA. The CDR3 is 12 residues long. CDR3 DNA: TGCAGCGTTGGCGGGGCCAATCAGCCCCAGCATTTT. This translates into CSVGGANQPQHF.

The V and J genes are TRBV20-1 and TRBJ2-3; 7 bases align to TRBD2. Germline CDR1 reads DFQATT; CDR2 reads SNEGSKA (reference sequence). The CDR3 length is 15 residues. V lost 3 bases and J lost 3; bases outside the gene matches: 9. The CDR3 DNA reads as TGCAGTGCTAGGGACCGCCGGACTAGAACAGATACGCAGTATTTT. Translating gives CSARDRRTRTDTQYF.

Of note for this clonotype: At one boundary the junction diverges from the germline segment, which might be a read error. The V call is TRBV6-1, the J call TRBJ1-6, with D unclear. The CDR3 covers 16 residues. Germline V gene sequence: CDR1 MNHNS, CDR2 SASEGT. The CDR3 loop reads CASTERQMSYNSPLHF. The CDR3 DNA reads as TGTGCCAGCACCGAGAGGCAGATGTCCTACAATTCACCCCTCCACTTT.

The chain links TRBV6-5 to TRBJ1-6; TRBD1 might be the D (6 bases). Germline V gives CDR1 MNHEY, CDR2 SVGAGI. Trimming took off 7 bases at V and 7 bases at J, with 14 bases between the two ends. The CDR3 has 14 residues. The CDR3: CASIDRRVNSPLHF. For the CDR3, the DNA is TGTGCCAGCATTGACAGGAGGGTCAATTCACCCCTCCACTTT.